This T cell receptor beta chain was found in a study of blood T cell repertoires in COVID-19. Germline V CDR1 and CDR2: GTSNPN, SVGIG (reference sequence). The CDR3 covers 12 residues. The V end lost 2 bases, the J end lost 3 bases, and 8 bases lay between the germline ends. In the original processing: Nucleated cell number was recorded as an estimate derived from reference gene primer amplification. Assay: immunoSEQ multiplex PCR; the TCRdb copy retains only in-frame clones and omits some. That table is the source of V, J and clone size, and D and trimming were worked out from the DNA. The repertoire holds around 180,000 clones, with about 82% as singletons. Participants, about 18 to 100 years old, spanned under 25 US areas. Each recovered donor of Cohort 3 presented with two negative PCRs, clearance, or symptom resolution.

This rearrangement joins TRBV30 to TRBJ2-7; D ambiguous. Input material: PBMCs or T cells enriched from blood (not recorded which). This receptor was identified in a woman aged 25 to 39 who had recovered from COVID-19. The CDR3 DNA reads as TGTGCCTGGAGTTCAGTATTCTACGAGCAGTACTTC. It translates to CAWSSVFYEQYF.